The TCR beta chain under discussion was sequenced for a study of shared clonotypes between healthy human individuals. This clone came up once. The antigen remains unidentified. From germline, CDR1 is MDHEN and CDR2 SYDVKM. This CDR3 contains 15 residues. The V gene end was trimmed by 6 bases and the J gene end by 1 base; junction bases not matched to a gene: 7. TCRdb's copy holds only in-frame clones and misses some; the assay was immunoSEQ multiplex PCR. The sample shows 450,000 to 650,000 clones, roughly 79% of them seen only once. Study-level points and caveats: An effect of sequencing depth on clonotype sharing among donors was expected. Sampling used blood alone; tissue repertoires probably differ.

This TCR derives from a woman aged 40 to 50 in good health. Some clones in this sample may be carry-over from other donors' samples. Sequenced material: PBMCs. The chain is built from TRBV28 and TRBJ2-5; the match to TRBD1 covers 8 bases. CDR3 protein: CASSRQGPLQETQYF. DNA of the CDR3: TGTGCCAGCAGCAGACAGGGGCCCCTCCAAGAGACCCAGTACTTC.